This T cell receptor beta chain was identified in a study of T cell responses to AZD1222 COVID-19 vaccine. Whole-study findings and limits: Sampling captured repertoires only after the peak T cell response.

The CDR3 contains 15 residues. Trimming at V came to 3 bases and at J to 7 bases, leaving 3 bases not matched to a gene. The germline CDR1 and CDR2 sequences are SGHAT and FQNNGV. As regards this clone: Its target is unknown.

Profiled with immunoSEQ multiplex PCR; TCRdb holds only in-frame clones, not every one. The sample has about 84,000 clones; over 75% are singletons. The TCR sequence derives from an adult who received the AZD1222 COVID-19 vaccine. Source: peripheral blood, taken 28 days after the second AZD1222 dose. The chain joins TRBV11-2 to TRBJ2-1; 13 bases map to TRBD2. The CDR3 region is CASSLTSGGRNEQFF. The DNA of the CDR3 is TGTGCCAGCAGCTTGACTAGCGGGGGGCGTAATGAGCAGTTCTTC.